The clone carrying this T cell receptor (beta chain) was observed a few times. What it binds is unknown. The time point is: week 23, last vaccination. Each dose of the vaccine consisted of 300 ug of mutant IDH1 20-mer peptide, with topical imiquimod. New astrocytomas of WHO grade 3 or 4 that were IDH1-mutant and ATRX-lost were found in the donors. This entry is derived from a study of a mutant IDH1 vaccine in newly diagnosed glioma. Study overall: In weeks 1, 3, 5, 7, 11, 15, 19 and 23, patients were vaccinated. Earlier treatment was radiotherapy, temozolomide, or both, with most getting both.

Assay: immunoSEQ multiplex PCR; the TCRdb copy retains only in-frame clones and omits some. The sample shows roughly 51,000 clones, about three quarters of them seen only once. The germline V gene has CDR1 SGHNT and CDR2 YYREEE (reference sequence). Trimming removed 4 bases from V and 5 bases from J, with 12 bases in between. This CDR3 contains 13 residues. The V gene is TRBV5-4, the J gene TRBJ1-1; weak D call: TRBD1 (5 bases). The receptor was derived from a woman aged 40 to 49 with glioma. Some clones in this sample may be carry-over from other donors' samples. The sequencing used PBMCs, collected from a glioma patient whose treatment included an IDH1 peptide vaccine. The CDR3 bases are TGTGCCAGCAGCGTCGCCCGGGGGACTGAAGCTTTCTTT. This translates into CASSVARGTEAFF.